This T cell receptor (beta chain) derives from a study of cytomegalovirus exposure and HLA in healthy donors. Primers included in the PCR were 60 Vbeta and 13 Jbeta primers. Under the authors' procedure: Roughly 73 million unique TCR beta chains, about 11 million of them shared, were counted by a later analysis. The repertoire was sequenced with immunoSEQ multiplex PCR; TCRdb's copy has only in-frame clones and lacks some. V and J calls plus clone size are reproduced from that table; the DNA served to infer D and trimming. The profile shows more than 70,000 clones, under 80% of them singletons. CDR3 length equals 14 residues. V was clipped by 6 bases and J by 1 base; unmatched bases: 5. CDR1 is MRHNA, CDR2 SNTAGT, per germline. Though nominally healthy at sampling, donors likely had unrecorded immune exposures.

This TCR was recovered from a boy aged 5-17 years in good health and CMV-seronegative. V gene TRBV6-4 combines with J gene TRBJ2-7; 8 bases are a match to TRBD1. Specimen: PBMCs. The CDR3 here is CASSPDRGSYEQYF. The CDR3 bases are TGTGCCAGCAGCCCAGACAGGGGATCCTACGAGCAGTACTTC.